This TCR beta chain was recovered during a study of T cells in Graves' hyperthyroidism and ophthalmopathy. General study points: Separation of ophthalmopathy from stable hyperthyroidism was achieved by a 13 V-J model.

Remarks on this clonotype: The target antigen is unknown.

TCR beta CDR3 region amplification was performed from RNA transcripts. First-round RT-PCR with HTBI primers amplified the TCR CDR3 region. TCRdb reprocessed the multiplex PCR reads with MiXCR, giving one entry per CDR3 protein. This sample has about 350,000 distinct CDR3 sequences, with 15% to 20% found just once. With 4 bases removed from V and 0 bases from J, the gap between germline ends came to 13 bases. The CDR3 totals 15 residues. Germline V lookup: CDR1 MNHEY, CDR2 SMNVEV (reference sequence). Sequencing was carried out using blood. This sequence joins TRBV27 and TRBJ2-7; possibly TRBD2 for D (6 bases). The clonotype comes from a woman in her 30s with Graves' hyperthyroidism that later progressed to Graves' ophthalmopathy. CDR3 in DNA: TGTGCCAGCAGTTACTTTGCGGGGTCCTCCTACGAGCAGTACTTC. Amino acid sequence: CASSYFAGSSYEQYF.